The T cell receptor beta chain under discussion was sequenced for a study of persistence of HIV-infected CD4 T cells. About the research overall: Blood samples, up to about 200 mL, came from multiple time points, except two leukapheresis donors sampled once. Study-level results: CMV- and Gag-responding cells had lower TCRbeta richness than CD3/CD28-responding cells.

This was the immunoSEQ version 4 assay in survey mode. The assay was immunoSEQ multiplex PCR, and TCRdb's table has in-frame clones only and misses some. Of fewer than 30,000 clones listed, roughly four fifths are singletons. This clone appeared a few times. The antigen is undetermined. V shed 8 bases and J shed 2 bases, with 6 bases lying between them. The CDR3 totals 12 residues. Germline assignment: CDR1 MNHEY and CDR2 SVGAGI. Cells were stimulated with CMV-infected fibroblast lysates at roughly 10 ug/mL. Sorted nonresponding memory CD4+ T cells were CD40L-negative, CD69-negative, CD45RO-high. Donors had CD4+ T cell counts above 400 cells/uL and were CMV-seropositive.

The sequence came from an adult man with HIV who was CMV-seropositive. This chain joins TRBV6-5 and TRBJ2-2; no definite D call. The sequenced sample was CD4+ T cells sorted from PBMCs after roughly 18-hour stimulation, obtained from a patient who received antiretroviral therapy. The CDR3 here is CASRANTGELFF. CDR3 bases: TGTGCCAGCCGGGCTAACACCGGGGAGCTGTTTTTT.